This T cell receptor (beta chain) was found in a study of breast tumors, draining lymph nodes, adjacent tissues. Study-wide results and caveats: Compared with lymph nodes, tumors were less diverse; compared with nontumor tissue, more. That most tumor T cells come from lymph nodes remained unproven.

The table lists this clonotype with many counts. The antigen remains unidentified. This CDR3 contains 11 residues. V was pared by 8 bases and J by 4 bases, with 6 bases between. TCRdb used MiXCR to reprocess the multiplex PCR reads, holding one entry per CDR3 protein. The sample consists of 30,000 to 40,000 distinct CDR3 sequences, roughly 36% of them appearing once. This chain connects TRBV12-3 or TRBV12-4 to TRBJ2-1; D gene ambiguous. Material for sequencing was breast tumor tissue. The receptor was derived from a female donor with breast cancer. Some clones in this sample may be carry-over from other donors' samples. The CDR3 DNA sequence: TGTGCCAGCGGTTCTTACAATGAGCAGTTCTTC. This encodes CASGSYNEQFF.